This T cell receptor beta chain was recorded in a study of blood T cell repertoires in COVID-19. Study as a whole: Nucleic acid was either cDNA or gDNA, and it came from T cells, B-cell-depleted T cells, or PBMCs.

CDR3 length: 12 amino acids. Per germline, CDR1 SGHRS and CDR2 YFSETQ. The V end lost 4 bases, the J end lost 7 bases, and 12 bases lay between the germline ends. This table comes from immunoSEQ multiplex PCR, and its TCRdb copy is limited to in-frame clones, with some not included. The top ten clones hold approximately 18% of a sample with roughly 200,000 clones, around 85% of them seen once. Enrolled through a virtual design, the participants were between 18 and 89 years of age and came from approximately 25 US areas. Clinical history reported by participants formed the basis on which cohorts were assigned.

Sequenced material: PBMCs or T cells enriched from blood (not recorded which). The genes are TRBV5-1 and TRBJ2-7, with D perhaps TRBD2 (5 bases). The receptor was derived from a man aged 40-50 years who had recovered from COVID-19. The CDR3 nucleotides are TGCGCCAGCAGCCGGGGTTCGGGAGAGCAGTACTTC. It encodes CASSRGSGEQYF.